This T cell receptor beta chain was captured in a study of T-cell reconstitution after alpha-beta-depleted transplantation in children. Regarding the study as a whole: Reports say that about two months after transplant, the alpha-beta T cells came out of several hundred graft clones that had expanded. A year post-transplant, T-cell counts and diversity derived mostly from newly produced T cells.

In this sample, this clonotype turned up a few times. The antigen remains undetermined. This sample's TCRbeta library carried unique molecular identifier barcodes. TCRdb re-called the PCR reads with MiXCR, one entry per CDR3 protein. In the table there are 500,000 to 750,000 distinct CDR3 sequences, roughly 27% of which are singletons. Sequenced here: PBMCs, sampled before TCRalphabeta/CD19-depleted stem cell transplant. The TCR originated in a boy under three years old with Wiskott-Aldrich syndrome, due to receive a stem cell transplant.

The CDR3 DNA reads as TGTGCCACCAGCAAGGGGAGGGAGACCTACAATGAGCAGTTCTTC. It translates to CATSKGRETYNEQFF. The V gene is TRBV15, the J gene TRBJ2-1; 7 nucleotides agree with TRBD2. Germline CDR1 LNHNV, CDR2 YYDKDF (reference sequence). This CDR3 spans 15 amino acids. Trimming cost V 4 bases and J 2 bases; bases outside gene matches: 5.